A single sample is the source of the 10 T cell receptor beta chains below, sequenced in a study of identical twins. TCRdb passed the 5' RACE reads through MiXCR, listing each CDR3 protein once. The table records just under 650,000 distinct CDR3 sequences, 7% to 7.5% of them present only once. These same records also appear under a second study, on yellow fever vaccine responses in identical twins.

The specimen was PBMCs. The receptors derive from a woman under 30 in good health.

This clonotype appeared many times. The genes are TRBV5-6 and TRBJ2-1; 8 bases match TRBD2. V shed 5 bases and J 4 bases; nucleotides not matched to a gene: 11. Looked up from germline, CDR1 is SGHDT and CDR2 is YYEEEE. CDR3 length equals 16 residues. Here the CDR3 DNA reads TGTGCCAGCAGTACCTACGCGGGAGGAGCGTACAATGAGCAGTTCTTC. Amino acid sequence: CASSTYAGGAYNEQFF.

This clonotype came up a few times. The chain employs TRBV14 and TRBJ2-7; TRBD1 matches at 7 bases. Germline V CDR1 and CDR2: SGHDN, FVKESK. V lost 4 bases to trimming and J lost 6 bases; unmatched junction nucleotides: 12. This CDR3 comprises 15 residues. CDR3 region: CASSPTGHGVSEQYF. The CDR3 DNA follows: TGTGCCAGCAGCCCGACAGGGCATGGGGTGTCCGAGCAGTACTTC.

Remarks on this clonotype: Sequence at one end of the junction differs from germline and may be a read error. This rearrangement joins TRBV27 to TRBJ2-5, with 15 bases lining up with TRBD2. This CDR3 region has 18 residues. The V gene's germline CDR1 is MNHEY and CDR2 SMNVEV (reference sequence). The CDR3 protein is CAISLRIGTSGGRTTQYF. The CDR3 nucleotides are TGTGCCATCAGTTTAAGGATTGGGACTAGCGGGGGGAGGACGACCCAGTACTTC.

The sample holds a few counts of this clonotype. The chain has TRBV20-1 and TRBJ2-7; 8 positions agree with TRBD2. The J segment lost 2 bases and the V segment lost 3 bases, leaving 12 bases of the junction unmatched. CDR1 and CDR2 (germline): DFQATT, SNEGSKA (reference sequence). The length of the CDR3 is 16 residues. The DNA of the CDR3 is TGCAGTGCTAGCCCCTCAGCGGGAGTGGGAACCTACGAGCAGTACTTC. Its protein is CSASPSAGVGTYEQYF.

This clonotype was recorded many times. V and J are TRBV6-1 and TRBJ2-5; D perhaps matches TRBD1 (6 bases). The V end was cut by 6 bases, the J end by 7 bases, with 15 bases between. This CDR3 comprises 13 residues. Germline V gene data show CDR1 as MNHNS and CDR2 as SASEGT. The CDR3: CASSRTAIGTQYF. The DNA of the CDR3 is TGTGCCAGCAGCAGGACAGCTATTGGGACCCAGTACTTC.

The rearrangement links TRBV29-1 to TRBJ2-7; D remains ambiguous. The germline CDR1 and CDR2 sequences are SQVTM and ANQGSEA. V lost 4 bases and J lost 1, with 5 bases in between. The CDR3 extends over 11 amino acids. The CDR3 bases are TGCAGCGTTGTAAGATCCTACGAGCAGTACTTC. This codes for CSVVRSYEQYF.

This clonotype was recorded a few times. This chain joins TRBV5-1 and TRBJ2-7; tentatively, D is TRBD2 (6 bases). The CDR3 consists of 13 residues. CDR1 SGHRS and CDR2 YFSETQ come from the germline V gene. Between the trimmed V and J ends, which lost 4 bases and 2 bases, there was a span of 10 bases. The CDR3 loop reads CASSRGSTYEQYF. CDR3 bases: TGCGCCAGCAGCCGGGGGTCGACCTACGAGCAGTACTTC.

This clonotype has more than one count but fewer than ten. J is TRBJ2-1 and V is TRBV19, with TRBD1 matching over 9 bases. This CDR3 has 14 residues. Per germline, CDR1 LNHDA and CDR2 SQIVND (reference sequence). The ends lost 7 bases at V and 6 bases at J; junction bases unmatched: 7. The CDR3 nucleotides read TGTGCCAGTACGGGACAGGGAAGGGGCAATGAGCAGTTCTTC. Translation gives CASTGQGRGNEQFF.

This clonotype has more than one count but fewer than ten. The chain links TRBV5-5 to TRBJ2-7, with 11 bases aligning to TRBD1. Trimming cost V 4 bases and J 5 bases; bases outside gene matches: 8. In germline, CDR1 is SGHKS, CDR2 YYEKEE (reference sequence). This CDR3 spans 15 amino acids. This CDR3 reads CASSPWTGGENEQYF. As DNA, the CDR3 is TGTGCCAGCAGCCCGTGGACAGGGGGCGAGAACGAGCAGTACTTC.

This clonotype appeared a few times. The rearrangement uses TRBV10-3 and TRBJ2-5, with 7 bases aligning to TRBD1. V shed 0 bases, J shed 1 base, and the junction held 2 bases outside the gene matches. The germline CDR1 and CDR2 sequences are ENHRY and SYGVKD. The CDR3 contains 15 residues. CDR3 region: CAISESGQPQETQYF. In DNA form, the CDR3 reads TGTGCCATCAGTGAGTCGGGACAGCCCCAAGAGACCCAGTACTTC.